The entry that follows covers one TCR beta chain sequence. The antigen remains unidentified. PCR was performed a second time for roughly 7 to 12 cycles using a sample-barcoded 5' primer and a J-beta primer mix. TCRdb fed the 5' RACE reads into MiXCR, producing one record per CDR3 protein. The table shows about 800,000 distinct CDR3 sequences, with 58% occurring only once. This entry is derived from a study of blood T cells in healthy people across ages. Regarding the study as a whole: Considered underestimates were the diversity estimates obtained from one million T cells.

The sample taken for sequencing was blood. The receptor was derived from a man under 40 in good health.

Here the CDR3 DNA reads TGCAGTGCAGTGACAGGGGGTGGCTACGAGCAGTACTTC. Translated: CSAVTGGGYEQYF. V and J are TRBV20-1 and TRBJ2-4, with 9 bases lining up with TRBD1. The J call may be wrong; the DNA end is better matched by TRBJ2-7. The CDR3 is 13 residues long. Per the germline V gene, CDR1 is DFQATT and CDR2 is SNEGSKA (reference sequence).